Each of the 12 T cell receptor beta chains below was sequenced from the same sample in a study of blood T cells in healthy people across ages. A second PCR of about 7 to 12 cycles used a sample-barcoded 5' primer and a J-beta primer mix. One entry per CDR3 protein, called by TCRdb with MiXCR from the 5' RACE reads. This table holds 1.8 million or so distinct CDR3 sequences, about 39% found once. Sequencing input: blood. The source of these receptors is a human donor in good health.

This chain links TRBV20-1 with TRBJ2-5; TRBD2 aligns across 11 bases. With V trimmed by 0 bases and J by 5 bases, 2 bases remained unmatched. Per the germline V gene, CDR1 is DFQATT and CDR2 is SNEGSKA (reference sequence). The CDR3 runs 14 residues. CDR3 DNA sequence: TGCAGTGCTAGAGAACTAGCGGGGGTCGAGACCCAGTACTTC. It is translated as CSARELAGVETQYF.

This clonotype has at least ten counts. The J gene is TRBJ1-2, the V gene TRBV6-5; D is unclear. The CDR3 length is 15 residues. V dropped 10 bases and J dropped 5 bases, with 23 bases sitting between them. CDR1 is MNHEY and CDR2 is SVGAGI in the germline V gene. The CDR3 bases are TGTGCCACCAGACCGCGGACGGCCAGCCCTTATGGCTACACCTTC. This encodes CATRPRTASPYGYTF.

V is TRBV3-1 and J is TRBJ2-4, with D possibly matching TRBD2 (5 bases). The V and J ends lost 0 bases and 13 bases respectively, with 19 bases between them. Germline CDR1 is LGHDT and CDR2 is YNNKEL (reference sequence). The CDR3 runs 15 residues. The CDR3: CASSQDLASYNEQYF. CDR3 nucleotide sequence: TGTGCCAGCAGCCAAGATCTAGCTAGTTACAATGAGCAGTACTTC.

The CDR3 DNA sequence: TGCAGTGCTAGAGTTACAGGGGTATGGGATACGCAGTATTTT. This translates into CSARVTGVWDTQYF. The chain links TRBV20-1 to TRBJ2-3; 7 bases are a match to TRBD1. Germline-derived CDR1 and CDR2 are DFQATT and SNEGSKA (reference sequence). The V gene end was trimmed by 1 base and the J gene end by 6 bases; junction bases not matched to a gene: 7. The CDR3 has 14 amino acids.

The rearrangement links TRBV4-2 to TRBJ2-1; 11 bases align to TRBD2. The CDR3 covers 19 residues. Germline lookup yields CDR1 LGHNA and CDR2 YNFKEQ. With 0 bases clipped from V and 4 bases from J, the junction kept 11 bases outside the gene matches. The CDR3 nucleotides read TGTGCCAGCAGCCAAGATGAGGCTAGCGGGGGGAATTGGTACAATGAGCAGTTCTTC. It codes for CASSQDEASGGNWYNEQFF.

The genes are TRBV7-9 and TRBJ1-4; D is undetermined. This CDR3 comprises 13 residues. Germline CDR1 and CDR2: SEHNR and FQNEAQ (reference sequence). Trimming left V 5 bases short and J 6 bases short, with 10 bases between. The CDR3 region has the DNA TGTGCCAGCAGCCGGCCCAGTGATGAAAAACTGTTTTTT. Its protein is CASSRPSDEKLFF.

The chain employs TRBV11-2 and TRBJ2-5, with 10 nucleotides matching TRBD2. Germline V gene lookup returns CDR1 SGHAT and CDR2 FQNNGV. J gave up 1 base and V 3 bases, and 5 bases lay outside the gene matches. The CDR3 consists of 16 residues. DNA for the CDR3: TGTGCCAGCAGCTTTGGGAGCGGGAGGGTCCAAGAGACCCAGTACTTC. This gives the protein CASSFGSGRVQETQYF.

This clonotype has more than one count but fewer than ten. V gene TRBV14 combines with J gene TRBJ2-7; no definite D call. CDR3 length: 13 residues. The germline V gene has CDR1 SGHDN and CDR2 FVKESK. Trimming cost V 6 bases and J 3 bases, with 12 bases left between them. CDR3 DNA: TGTGCCAGCAGTCATCACAGCTACTACGAGCAGTACTTC. Amino acids: CASSHHSYYEQYF.

The V gene is TRBV7-2, the J gene TRBJ2-5, with 8 positions matching TRBD2. The CDR3 is made up of 16 amino acids. Germline assignment: CDR1 SGHTA and CDR2 FQGNSA. V lost 1 base and J lost 1; bases outside the gene matches: 5. The CDR3 is CASSLDQRGFQETQYF. CDR3 DNA: TGTGCCAGCAGCTTAGATCAGCGGGGGTTCCAAGAGACCCAGTACTTC. The complete variable domain, with remaining parts taken from reference TRBV7-2 and TRBJ2-5, reads GAGVSQSPSNKVTEKGKDVELRCDPISGHTALYWYRQSLGQGLEFLIYFQGNSAPDKSGLPSDRFSAERTGGSVSTLTIQRTQQEDSAVYLCASSLDQRGFQETQYFGPGTRLLVL.

CDR3 region: CASWNPRGYTF. CDR3 bases: TGTGCCAGCTGGAATCCTCGGGGCTACACCTTC. This chain connects TRBV19 to TRBJ1-2; D gene uncertain. The V gene lost 9 bases and the J gene lost 8 bases, with 13 bases spanning the gap. This CDR3 has 11 amino acids. Per germline, CDR1 LNHDA and CDR2 SQIVND (reference sequence).

The V gene is TRBV7-2, the J gene TRBJ2-1; TRBD1 might be the D (6 bases). In germline, CDR1 is SGHTA, CDR2 FQGNSA. V gave up 5 bases and J gave up 1 base, with 15 bases separating them. This CDR3 has 16 residues. The CDR3, as DNA: TGTGCCAGCAGCCCTGAGGACAGTACTTCCTACAATGAGCAGTTCTTC. It translates to CASSPEDSTSYNEQFF.

The chain couples TRBV4-3 to TRBJ2-1; TRBD2 matches at 13 bases. The CDR3 length is 17 residues. Germline loops: CDR1 LGHNA, CDR2 YSLEER. V lost 2 bases, J lost 8 bases, and 9 bases stayed unmatched. The CDR3 protein is CASSQTWTSGGVDEQFF. DNA for the CDR3: TGCGCCAGCAGCCAAACCTGGACTAGCGGGGGAGTGGATGAGCAGTTCTTC.